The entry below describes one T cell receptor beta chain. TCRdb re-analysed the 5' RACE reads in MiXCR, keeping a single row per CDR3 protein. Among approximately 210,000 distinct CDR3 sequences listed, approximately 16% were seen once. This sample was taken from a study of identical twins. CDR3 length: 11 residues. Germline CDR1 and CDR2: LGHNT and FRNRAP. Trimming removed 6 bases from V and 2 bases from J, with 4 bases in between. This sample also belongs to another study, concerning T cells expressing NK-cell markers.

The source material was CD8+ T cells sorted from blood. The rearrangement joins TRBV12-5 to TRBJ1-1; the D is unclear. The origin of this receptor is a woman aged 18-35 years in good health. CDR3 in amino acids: CASGFNTEAFF. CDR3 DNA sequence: TGTGCTAGTGGCTTTAACACTGAAGCTTTCTTT.